The 21 T cell receptor beta chains below were found in one sample sequenced in a study of cytomegalovirus exposure and HLA in healthy donors. Generated by immunoSEQ multiplex PCR, the TCRdb table keeps only in-frame clones and is missing some. The sample holds over 100,000 clones, 75% to 90% seen once. Sequenced input: PBMCs. The source is a woman aged 18-29 years in good health and CMV-seronegative.

This chain uses TRBV11-2 with TRBJ1-1; D remains ambiguous. From germline, CDR1 is SGHAT and CDR2 FQNNGV. Trimming cost V 7 bases and J 5 bases, with 11 bases left between them. The CDR3 is made up of 12 amino acids. In DNA form, the CDR3 reads TGTGCCAGCAAAATTACGAGGACTGAAGCTTTCTTT. Translated, it gives CASKITRTEAFF.

This chain's CDR3 is CASSQGQGIHEQYF. CDR3 in DNA: TGTGCCAGCAGCCAAGGACAGGGTATCCACGAGCAGTACTTC. This rearrangement joins TRBV7-9 to TRBJ2-7; 8 nucleotides line up with TRBD1. The CDR3 is made up of 14 amino acids. CDR1 is SEHNR, CDR2 FQNEAQ, per germline (reference sequence). The V segment lost 5 bases and the J segment 5 bases; nucleotides outside the gene matches: 8.

The rearrangement joins TRBV27 to TRBJ1-1; no definite D call. V was cut by 0 bases and J by 0 bases, with 8 bases left in between. Germline CDR1 reads MNHEY; CDR2 reads SMNVEV (reference sequence). The CDR3 extends over 15 amino acids. CDR3 in amino acids: CASSLSRSLNTEAFF. The CDR3 DNA is TGTGCCAGCAGTTTATCGAGAAGTTTGAACACTGAAGCTTTCTTT.

For the CDR3, the DNA is TGTGCCACCAGCGGACAGACAGGGGGAGGTGTTGGCTACACCTTC. Its translation: CATSGQTGGGVGYTF. This chain uses TRBV15 with TRBJ1-2, with 9 bases identical to TRBD1. The junction had 11 bases not matched to a gene; V was cut back by 5 bases and J by 7 bases. Germline V gene lookup returns CDR1 LNHNV and CDR2 YYDKDF (reference sequence). CDR3 length: 15 amino acids.

The chain uses TRBV10-2 and TRBJ2-7, with D perhaps TRBD1 (5 bases). The germline gives CDR1 WSHSY, CDR2 SAAADI. Trimming stripped 7 bases from V and 0 bases from J, with 16 bases between. The CDR3 length is 15 residues. CDR3 sequence: CASNSDRILSYEQYF. In DNA, the CDR3 is TGCGCCAGCAATTCTGACAGAATCCTCTCCTACGAGCAGTACTTC.

The chain carries TRBV6-5 and TRBJ1-2; 7 bases align to TRBD1. The V gene end was trimmed by 6 bases and the J gene end by 4 bases; junction bases not matched to a gene: 8. The CDR3 consists of 14 residues. CDR1 is MNHEY, CDR2 SVGAGI, per germline. DNA of the CDR3: TGTGCCAGCAGGCGGGACAGCCACCCCTATGGCTACACCTTC. Protein product: CASRRDSHPYGYTF.

The V and J genes are TRBV7-6 and TRBJ1-3, with D unclear. CDR1 SGHVS and CDR2 FNYEAQ come from the germline V gene. The CDR3 is 14 residues long. The ends were cut back, 1 base at V and 3 bases at J, with 7 bases in the middle. This chain's CDR3 is CASSLVPDGNTIYF. CDR3 nucleotides: TGTGCCAGCAGCTTAGTGCCAGATGGAAACACCATATATTTT.

In this sample, this clone turned up once. V usage is TRBV27 and J usage is TRBJ1-2; 7 bases are a match to TRBD1. J was trimmed by 5 bases and V by 5 bases; bases with no gene match: 8. This CDR3 has 14 amino acids. Germline-derived CDR1 and CDR2 are MNHEY and SMNVEV (reference sequence). CDR3 loop: CASSANRGLYGYTF. The CDR3 DNA reads TGTGCCAGCAGTGCCAACAGGGGTCTATATGGCTACACCTTC.

This rearrangement joins TRBV10-1 to TRBJ1-1, with D uncertain. The germline V gene encodes CDR1 WNHNN and CDR2 SYGVQD (reference sequence). V was pared by 5 bases and J by 4 bases, with 11 bases between. CDR3 length equals 13 residues. The CDR3 coding sequence is TGCGCCAGCAGTAGGGAGACGGGCACTGAAGCTTTCTTT. Protein sequence: CASSRETGTEAFF.

This clone was counted a single time. The chain employs TRBV7-6 and TRBJ1-4; 7 bases are shared with TRBD1. J gave up 3 bases and V 3 bases, and 4 bases lay outside the gene matches. Per germline, CDR1 SGHVS and CDR2 FNYEAQ. The CDR3 is made up of 15 amino acids. The CDR3 DNA reads as TGTGCCAGCAGCTTTGCGGGACAGTCTAATGAAAAACTGTTTTTT. Its translation is CASSFAGQSNEKLFF.

The chain couples TRBV7-8 to TRBJ1-2, with D perhaps matching TRBD1 (5 bases). There are 13 residues in the CDR3. V was clipped by 5 bases and J by 4 bases, with 11 bases between them. The germline V gene has CDR1 SGHVS and CDR2 FQNEAQ. The CDR3 DNA reads as TGTGCCAGCAGCCTCGACAGAAGCTATGGCTACACCTTC. It is translated as CASSLDRSYGYTF.

A word on this clone: At one end, the junction sequence differs from germline, possibly due to a read error. The chain joins TRBV7-3 to TRBJ1-2, with TRBD1 matching 7 bases. Germline CDR1 is SGHTA and CDR2 is FQGTGA. The CDR3 consists of 16 residues. The chain's CDR3 is CASSLTIGQETVWLPF. CDR3 coding DNA: TGTGCCAGCAGCTTAACTATCGGACAGGAGACAGTATGGCTACCCTTC.

The genes are TRBV2 and TRBJ1-4; 8 nucleotides agree with TRBD1. Germline loops: CDR1 SNHLY, CDR2 FYNNEI. Trimming took 4 bases from V and 8 from J; bases not matched to a gene: 6. The CDR3 has 14 residues. In DNA, the CDR3 is TGTGCCAGCAGTGCCTGGACAGGGCAAGAAAAACTGTTTTTT. Amino acids: CASSAWTGQEKLFF.

The rearrangement joins TRBV6-1 to TRBJ1-2; D gene ambiguous. CDR1 is MNHNS, CDR2 SASEGT, per germline. Trimming cost V 5 bases and J 0 bases, with 7 bases left between them. The CDR3 sequence is 13 residues long. The CDR3 bases are TGTGCCAGCAGTTATGGCCCTAACTATGGCTACACCTTC. It encodes CASSYGPNYGYTF.

The chain joins TRBV18 to TRBJ1-1; D possibly corresponds to TRBD1 (6 bases). Trimming removed 5 bases at V and 5 bases at J, with 21 bases between. CDR3 length: 16 amino acids. From germline, CDR1 is KGHSH and CDR2 LQKENI. The CDR3 here is CASSAEVGALQTEAFF. The CDR3 nucleotides read TGTGCCAGCTCAGCGGAGGTGGGGGCGCTTCAAACTGAAGCTTTCTTT.

V and J are TRBV19 and TRBJ2-7, with D tentatively TRBD1 (6 bases). CDR1 is LNHDA, CDR2 SQIVND, per germline (reference sequence). Trimming shortened V by 3 bases and J by 4 bases, and 13 bases separated the two germline ends. The CDR3 length is 14 residues. This CDR3 is CASSIQGLEYEQYF. CDR3 coding DNA: TGTGCCAGTAGTATCCAGGGGCTGGAGTACGAGCAGTACTTC. Using reference TRBV19 and TRBJ2-7 for the parts outside the CDR3, the full variable domain is DGGITQSPKYLFRKEGQNVTLSCEQNLNHDAMYWYRQDPGQGLRLIYYSQIVNDFQKGDIAEGYSVSREKKESFPLTVTSAQKNPTAFYLCASSIQGLEYEQYFGPGTRLTVT.

The V gene is TRBV5-1, the J gene TRBJ2-5; maybe TRBD1 (5 bases). The length of the CDR3 is 15 residues. V lost 3 bases, J lost 1 base, and 13 bases lay in between. Germline values: CDR1 SGHRS, CDR2 YFSETQ. The CDR3 spells CASSSGQGLQETQYF. DNA of the CDR3: TGCGCCAGCAGCTCAGGGCAGGGTCTCCAAGAGACCCAGTACTTC. Full variable domain (outside the CDR3, taken from reference TRBV5-1 and TRBJ2-5): KAGVTQTPRYLIKTRGQQVTLSCSPISGHRSVSWYQQTPGQGLQFLFEYFSETQRNKGNFPGRFSGRQFSNSRSEMNVSTLELGDSALYLCASSSGQGLQETQYFGPGTRLLVL.

This clone was detected only once. V is TRBV18 and J is TRBJ1-4; TRBD1 is a possible D gene (5 bases). The CDR3 length is 15 residues. CDR1 is KGHSH, CDR2 LQKENI, per germline. Trimming removed 0 bases from V and 2 bases from J, with 7 bases in between. This chain's CDR3 is CASSPPGHTNEKLFF. CDR3 nucleotide sequence: TGTGCCAGCTCACCACCGGGGCACACTAATGAAAAACTGTTTTTT. The full variable domain, completed using reference TRBV18 and TRBJ1-4, is NAGVMQNPRHLVRRRGQEARLRCSPMKGHSHVYWYRQLPEEGLKFMVYLQKENIIDESGMPKERFSAEFPKEGPSILRIQQVVRGDSAAYFCASSPPGHTNEKLFFGSGTQLSVL.

In DNA form, the CDR3 reads TGCGCCAGTACCGTCCTTGGACAGCGACAAGAGACCCAGTACTTC. This codes for CASTVLGQRQETQYF. The V gene is TRBV5-1, the J gene TRBJ2-5; perhaps TRBD1 as D (6 bases). Germline-derived CDR1 and CDR2 are SGHRS and YFSETQ. The CDR3 covers 15 residues. V lost 8 bases and J lost 2, with 19 bases in between.

This chain connects TRBV4-2 to TRBJ1-2, with D unresolved. The V gene lost 1 base and the J gene lost 7 bases, with 13 bases spanning the gap. The germline CDR1 and CDR2 sequences are LGHNA and YNFKEQ. The length of the CDR3 is 14 residues. CDR3 in amino acids: CASSQVQERRGYTF. In DNA, the CDR3 is TGTGCCAGCAGCCAAGTTCAAGAGCGGCGTGGCTACACCTTC.

The genes are TRBV7-2 and TRBJ1-2, with D possibly matching TRBD1 (5 bases). This CDR3 comprises 14 residues. In germline, CDR1 is SGHTA, CDR2 FQGNSA. V lost 5 bases and J lost 7, with 17 bases in between. CDR3 residues: CASSLVGGLFGYTF. In nucleotides, the CDR3 is TGTGCCAGCAGCCTTGTCGGGGGACTATTTGGCTACACCTTC.